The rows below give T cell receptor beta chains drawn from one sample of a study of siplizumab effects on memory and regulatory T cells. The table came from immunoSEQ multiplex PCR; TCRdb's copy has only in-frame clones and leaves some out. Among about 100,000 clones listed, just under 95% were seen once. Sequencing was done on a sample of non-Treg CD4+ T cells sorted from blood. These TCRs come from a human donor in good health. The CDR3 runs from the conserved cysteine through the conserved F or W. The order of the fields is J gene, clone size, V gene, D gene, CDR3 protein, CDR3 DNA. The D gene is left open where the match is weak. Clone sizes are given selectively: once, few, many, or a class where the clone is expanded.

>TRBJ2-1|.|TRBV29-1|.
CSVVWRTVYNEQFF
TGCAGCGTTGTCTGGAGGACTGTTTACAATGAGCAGTTCTTC
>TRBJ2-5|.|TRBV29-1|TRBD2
CSVEGQAGGRETQYF
TGCAGCGTTGAAGGCCAAGCGGGAGGTCGGGAGACCCAGTACTTC
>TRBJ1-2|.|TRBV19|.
CASQWTDNYGYTF
TGTGCCAGTCAGTGGACCGACAACTATGGCTACACCTTC
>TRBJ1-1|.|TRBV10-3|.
CAISEMESAFF
TGTGCCATCAGTGAAATGGAGTCGGCTTTCTTT
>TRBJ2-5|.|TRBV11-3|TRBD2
CASSKRDSKETQYF
TGTGCCAGCAGCAAGCGGGATTCGAAAGAGACCCAGTACTTC
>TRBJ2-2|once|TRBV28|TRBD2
CASSSGRGSFVGELFF
TGTGCCAGCAGTAGTGGTCGCGGGAGCTTTGTCGGGGAGCTGTTTTTT
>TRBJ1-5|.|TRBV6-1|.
CASGSGDPPQHF
TGTGCCAGCGGGAGTGGGGATCCGCCCCAGCATTTT
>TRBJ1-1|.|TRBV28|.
CASSLIAISTEAFF
TGTGCCAGCAGTTTAATTGCGATAAGCACTGAAGCTTTCTTT
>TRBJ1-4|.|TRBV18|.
CASSLSLPATNEKLFF
TGTGCCAGCTCCCTGAGCCTGCCAGCCACTAATGAAAAACTGTTTTTT
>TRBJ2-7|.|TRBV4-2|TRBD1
CASSQEARGRLEQYF
TGTGCCAGCAGCCAAGAGGCCAGGGGGCGCCTCGAGCAGTACTTC